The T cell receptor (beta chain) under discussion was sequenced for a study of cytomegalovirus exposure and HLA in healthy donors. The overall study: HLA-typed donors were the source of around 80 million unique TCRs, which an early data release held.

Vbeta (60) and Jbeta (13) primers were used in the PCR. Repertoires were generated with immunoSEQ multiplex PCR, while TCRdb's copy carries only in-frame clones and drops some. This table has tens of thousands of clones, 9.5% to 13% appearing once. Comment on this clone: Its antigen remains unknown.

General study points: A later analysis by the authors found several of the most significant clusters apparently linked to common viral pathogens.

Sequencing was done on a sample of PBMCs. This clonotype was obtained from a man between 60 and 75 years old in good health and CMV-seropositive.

CDR3 sequence reads: CASSLTVSYEQYF. DNA of the CDR3: TGTGCCAGCAGCTTGACTGTATCCTACGAGCAGTACTTC. V gene TRBV5-4 combines with J gene TRBJ2-7; D gene ambiguous. The length of the CDR3 is 13 residues. V shed 1 base and J shed 1 base, with 6 bases lying between them. Germline CDR1 and CDR2: SGHNT and YYREEE (reference sequence).